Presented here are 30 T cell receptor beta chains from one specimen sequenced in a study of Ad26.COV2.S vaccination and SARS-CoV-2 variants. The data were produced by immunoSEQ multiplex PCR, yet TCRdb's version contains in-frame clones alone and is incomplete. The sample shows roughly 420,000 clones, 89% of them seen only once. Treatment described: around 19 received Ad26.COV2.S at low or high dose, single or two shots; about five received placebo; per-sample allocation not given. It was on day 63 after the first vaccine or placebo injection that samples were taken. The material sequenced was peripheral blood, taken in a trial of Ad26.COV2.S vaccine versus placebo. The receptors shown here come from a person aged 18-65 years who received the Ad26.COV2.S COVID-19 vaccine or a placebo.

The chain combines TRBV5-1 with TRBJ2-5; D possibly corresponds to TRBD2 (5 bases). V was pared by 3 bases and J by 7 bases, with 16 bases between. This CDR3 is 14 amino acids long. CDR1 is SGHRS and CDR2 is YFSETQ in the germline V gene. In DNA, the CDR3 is TGCGCCAGCAGCTCCCCCATCTCCGAGGGGACCCAGTACTTC. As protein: CASSSPISEGTQYF.

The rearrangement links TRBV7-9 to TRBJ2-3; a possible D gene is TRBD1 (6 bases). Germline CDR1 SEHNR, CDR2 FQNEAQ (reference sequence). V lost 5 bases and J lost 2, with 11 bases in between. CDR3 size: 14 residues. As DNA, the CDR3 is TGTGCCAGCAGCCTCAGACAGGTCACAGATACGCAGTATTTT. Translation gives CASSLRQVTDTQYF.

CDR3 bases: TGTGCCAGCAGCGTAGGGGCCCCAGTCACCGGGGAGCTGTTTTTT. Its translation is CASSVGAPVTGELFF. The chain combines TRBV9 with TRBJ2-2; D gene unclear. The CDR3 runs 15 residues. With 0 bases removed from V and 4 bases from J, the gap between germline ends came to 10 bases. Germline-derived CDR1 and CDR2 are SGDLS and YYNGEE. The entire variable domain, with the rest obtained from reference TRBV9 and TRBJ2-2, is as follows: DSGVTQTPKHLITATGQRVTLRCSPRSGDLSVYWYQQSLDQGLQFLIQYYNGEERAKGNILERFSAQQFPDLHSELNLSSLELGDSALYFCASSVGAPVTGELFFGEGSRLTVL.

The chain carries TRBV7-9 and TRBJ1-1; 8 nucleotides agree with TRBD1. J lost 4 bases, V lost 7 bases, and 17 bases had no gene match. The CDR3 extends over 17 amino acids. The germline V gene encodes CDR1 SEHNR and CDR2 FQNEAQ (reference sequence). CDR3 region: CASTYRLPGGYGTEAFF. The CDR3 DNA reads TGTGCCAGCACCTACCGCCTTCCAGGGGGCTATGGCACTGAAGCTTTCTTT.

In DNA form, the CDR3 reads TGTGCCAGTAGTATAGGAGGCCGGTCAGGGGGCGAGACCCAGTACTTC. It specifies CASSIGGRSGGETQYF. The rearrangement uses TRBV19 and TRBJ2-5, with 8 nucleotides matching TRBD1. Losses at the gene ends were 1 base for V and 5 bases for J; bases not matched to a gene: 9. Germline assignment: CDR1 LNHDA and CDR2 SQIVND (reference sequence). This CDR3 spans 16 amino acids.

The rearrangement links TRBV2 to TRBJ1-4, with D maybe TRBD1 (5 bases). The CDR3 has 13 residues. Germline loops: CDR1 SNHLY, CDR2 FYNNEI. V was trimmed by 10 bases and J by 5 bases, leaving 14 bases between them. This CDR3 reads CATTTAGNEKLFF. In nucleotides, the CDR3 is TGTGCCACCACGACAGCTGGAAATGAAAAACTGTTTTTT.

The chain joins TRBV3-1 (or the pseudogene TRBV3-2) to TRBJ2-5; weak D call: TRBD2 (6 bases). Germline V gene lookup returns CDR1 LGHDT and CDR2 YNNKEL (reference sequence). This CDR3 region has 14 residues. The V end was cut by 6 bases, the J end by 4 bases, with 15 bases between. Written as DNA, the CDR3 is TGTGCCAGCAGAACGATGGGGGGAGCAGAGACCCAGTACTTC. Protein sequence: CASRTMGGAETQYF.

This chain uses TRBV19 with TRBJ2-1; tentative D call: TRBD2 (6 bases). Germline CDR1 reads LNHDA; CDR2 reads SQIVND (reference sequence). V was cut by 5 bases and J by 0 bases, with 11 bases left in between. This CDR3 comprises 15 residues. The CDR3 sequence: CASSRSGNSYNEQFF. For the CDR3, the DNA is TGTGCCAGTAGTCGTAGCGGTAACTCCTACAATGAGCAGTTCTTC.

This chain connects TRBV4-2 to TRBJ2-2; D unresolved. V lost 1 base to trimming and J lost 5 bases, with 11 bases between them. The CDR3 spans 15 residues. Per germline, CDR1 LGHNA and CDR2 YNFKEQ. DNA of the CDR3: TGTGCCAGCAGCCAAGGTATCCCTAGGACCGGGGAGCTGTTTTTT. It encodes CASSQGIPRTGELFF.

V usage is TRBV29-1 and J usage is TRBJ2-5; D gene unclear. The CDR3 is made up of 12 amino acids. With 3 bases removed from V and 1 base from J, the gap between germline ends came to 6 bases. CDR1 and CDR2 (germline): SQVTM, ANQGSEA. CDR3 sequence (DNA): TGCAGCGTTGATTTGGGCCAAGAGACCCAGTACTTC. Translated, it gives CSVDLGQETQYF. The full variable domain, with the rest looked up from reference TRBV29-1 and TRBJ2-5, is SAVISQKPSRDICQRGTSLTIQCQVDSQVTMMFWYRQQPGQSLTLIATANQGSEATYESGFVIDKFPISRPNLTFSTLTVSNMSPEDSSIYLCSVDLGQETQYFGPGTRLLVL.

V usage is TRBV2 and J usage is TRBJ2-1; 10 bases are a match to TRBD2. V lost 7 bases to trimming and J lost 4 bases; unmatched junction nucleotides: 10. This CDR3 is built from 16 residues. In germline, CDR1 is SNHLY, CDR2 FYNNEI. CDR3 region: CASIKEGLAQYNEQFF. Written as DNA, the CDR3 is TGTGCCAGCATCAAAGAGGGACTAGCGCAGTACAATGAGCAGTTCTTC.

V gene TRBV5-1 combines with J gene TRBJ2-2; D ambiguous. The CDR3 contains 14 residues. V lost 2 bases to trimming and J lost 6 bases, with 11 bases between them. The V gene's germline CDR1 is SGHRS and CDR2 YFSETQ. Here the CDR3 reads CASSFSQDAGELFF. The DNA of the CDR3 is TGCGCCAGCAGCTTTAGCCAGGACGCCGGGGAGCTGTTTTTT.

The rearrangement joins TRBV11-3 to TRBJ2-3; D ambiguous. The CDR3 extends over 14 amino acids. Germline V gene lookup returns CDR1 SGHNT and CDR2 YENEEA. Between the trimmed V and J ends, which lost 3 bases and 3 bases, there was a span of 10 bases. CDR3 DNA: TGTGCCAGCAGCTTTTCGAGTGTGACAGATACGCAGTATTTT. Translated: CASSFSSVTDTQYF.

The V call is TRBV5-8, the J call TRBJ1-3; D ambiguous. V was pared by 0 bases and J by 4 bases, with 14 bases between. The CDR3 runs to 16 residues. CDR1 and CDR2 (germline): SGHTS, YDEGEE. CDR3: CASSLEVAAGGNTIYF. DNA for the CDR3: TGTGCCAGCAGCTTGGAGGTCGCGGCAGGAGGAAACACCATATATTTT.

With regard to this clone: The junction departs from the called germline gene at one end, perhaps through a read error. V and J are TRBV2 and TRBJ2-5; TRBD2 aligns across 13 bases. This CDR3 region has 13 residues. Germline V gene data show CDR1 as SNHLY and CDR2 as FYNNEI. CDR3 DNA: TGTGCCAGCAGCGGAGGACTAGCGGGAGTCCTTCACTTC. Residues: CASSGGLAGVLHF.

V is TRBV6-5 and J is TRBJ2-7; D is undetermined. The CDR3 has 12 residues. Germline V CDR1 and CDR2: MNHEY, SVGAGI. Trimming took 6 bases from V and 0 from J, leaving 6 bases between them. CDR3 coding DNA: TGTGCCAGCAGGGCTAACTCCTACGAGCAGTACGTC. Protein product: CASRANSYEQYV.

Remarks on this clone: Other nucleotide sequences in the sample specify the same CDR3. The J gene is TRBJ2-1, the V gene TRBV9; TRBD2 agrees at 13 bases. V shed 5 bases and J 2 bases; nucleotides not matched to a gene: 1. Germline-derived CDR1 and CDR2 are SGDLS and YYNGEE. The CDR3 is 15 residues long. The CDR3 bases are TGTGCCAGCAGTGGACTAGCGGGGGCCTACAATGAGCAGTTCTTC. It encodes CASSGLAGAYNEQFF. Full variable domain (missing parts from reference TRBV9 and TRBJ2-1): DSGVTQTPKHLITATGQRVTLRCSPRSGDLSVYWYQQSLDQGLQFLIQYYNGEERAKGNILERFSAQQFPDLHSELNLSSLELGDSALYFCASSGLAGAYNEQFFGPGTRLTVL.

The CDR3 bases are TGTGCCAGCAGCCGAGGGTCGTCTGGAAACACCATATATTTT. Translated: CASSRGSSGNTIYF. This chain links TRBV14 with TRBJ1-3; no clear D gene. In germline, CDR1 is SGHDN, CDR2 FVKESK. This CDR3 has 14 amino acids. V was cut by 4 bases and J by 1 base, with 8 bases left in between.

For the CDR3, the DNA is TGTGCCAGCAGTTCCGGGACTAGCGGGAGTAGACAGTCCTACGAGCAGTACGTC. Protein sequence: CASSSGTSGSRQSYEQYV. The chain uses TRBV6-2 or TRBV6-3 and TRBJ2-7; the match to TRBD2 covers 14 bases. The V gene's germline CDR1 is MNHEY and CDR2 SVGEGT. After removal of 4 bases from V and 1 base from J, the junction contained 9 bases not matched to a gene. CDR3 length equals 18 residues.

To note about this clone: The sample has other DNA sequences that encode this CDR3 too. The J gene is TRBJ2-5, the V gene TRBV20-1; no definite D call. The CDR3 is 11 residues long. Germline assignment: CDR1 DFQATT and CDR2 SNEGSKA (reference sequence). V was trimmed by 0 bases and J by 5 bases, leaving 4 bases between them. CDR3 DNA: TGCAGTGCTAGAGATCGGGAGACCCAGTACTTC. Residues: CSARDRETQYF.

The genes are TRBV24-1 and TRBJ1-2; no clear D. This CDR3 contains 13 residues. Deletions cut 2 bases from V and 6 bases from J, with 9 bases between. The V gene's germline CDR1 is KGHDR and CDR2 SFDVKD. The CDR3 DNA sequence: TGTGCCACCAGTGATTACAAGGGAGATGGCTACACCTTC. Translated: CATSDYKGDGYTF.

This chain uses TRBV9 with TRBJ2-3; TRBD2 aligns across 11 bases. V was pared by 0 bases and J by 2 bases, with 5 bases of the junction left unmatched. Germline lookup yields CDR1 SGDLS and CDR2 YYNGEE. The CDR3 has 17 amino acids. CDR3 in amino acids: CASSVGLAGGYTDTQYF. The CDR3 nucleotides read TGTGCCAGCAGCGTAGGGCTAGCGGGGGGATACACAGATACGCAGTATTTT.

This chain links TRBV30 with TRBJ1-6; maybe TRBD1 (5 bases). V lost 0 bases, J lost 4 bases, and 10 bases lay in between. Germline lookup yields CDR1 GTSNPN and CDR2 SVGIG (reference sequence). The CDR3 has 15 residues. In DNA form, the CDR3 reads TGTGCCTGGAGTGTGGGGGTTACTTATAATTCACCCCTCCACTTT. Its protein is CAWSVGVTYNSPLHF. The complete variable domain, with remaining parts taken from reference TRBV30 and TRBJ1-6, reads SQTIHQWPATLVQPVGSPLSLECTVEGTSNPNLYWYRQAAGRGLQLLFYSVGIGQISSEVPQNLSASRPQDRQFILSSKKLLLSDSGFYLCAWSVGVTYNSPLHFGNGTRLTVT.

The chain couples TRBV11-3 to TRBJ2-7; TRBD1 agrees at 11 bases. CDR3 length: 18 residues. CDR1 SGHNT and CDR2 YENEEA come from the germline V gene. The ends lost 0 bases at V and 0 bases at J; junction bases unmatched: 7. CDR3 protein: CASSLDRGTGGHSYEQYF. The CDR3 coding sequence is TGTGCCAGCAGCTTAGATCGTGGGACAGGGGGACACTCCTACGAGCAGTACTTC.

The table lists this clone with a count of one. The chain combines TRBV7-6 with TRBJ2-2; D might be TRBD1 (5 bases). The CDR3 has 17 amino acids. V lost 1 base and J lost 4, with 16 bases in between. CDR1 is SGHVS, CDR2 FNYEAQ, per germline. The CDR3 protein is CASSLVGGAPGTGELFF. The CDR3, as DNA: TGTGCCAGCAGCTTAGTAGGTGGGGCCCCGGGCACCGGGGAGCTGTTTTTT.

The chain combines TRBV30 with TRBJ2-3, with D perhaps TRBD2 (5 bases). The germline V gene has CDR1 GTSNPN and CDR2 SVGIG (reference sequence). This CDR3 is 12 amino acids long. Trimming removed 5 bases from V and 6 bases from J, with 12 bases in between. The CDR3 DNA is TGTGCCTGGGGGGTAACGGGGGATACGCAGTATTTT. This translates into CAWGVTGDTQYF. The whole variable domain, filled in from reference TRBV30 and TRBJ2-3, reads SQTIHQWPATLVQPVGSPLSLECTVEGTSNPNLYWYRQAAGRGLQLLFYSVGIGQISSEVPQNLSASRPQDRQFILSSKKLLLSDSGFYLCAWGVTGDTQYFGPGTRLTVL.

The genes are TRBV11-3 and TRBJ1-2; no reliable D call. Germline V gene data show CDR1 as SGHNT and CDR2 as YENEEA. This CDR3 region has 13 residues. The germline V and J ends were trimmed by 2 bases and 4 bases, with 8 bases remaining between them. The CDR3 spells CASSLSLTYGYTF. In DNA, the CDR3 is TGTGCCAGCAGCTTAAGTCTGACCTATGGCTACACCTTC.

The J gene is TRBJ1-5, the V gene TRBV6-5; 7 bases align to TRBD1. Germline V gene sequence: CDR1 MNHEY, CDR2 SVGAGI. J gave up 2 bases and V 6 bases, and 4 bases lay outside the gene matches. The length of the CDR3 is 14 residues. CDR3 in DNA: TGTGCCAGCAGCACAGGGGTGGGCAATCAGCCCCAGCATTTT. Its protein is CASSTGVGNQPQHF.

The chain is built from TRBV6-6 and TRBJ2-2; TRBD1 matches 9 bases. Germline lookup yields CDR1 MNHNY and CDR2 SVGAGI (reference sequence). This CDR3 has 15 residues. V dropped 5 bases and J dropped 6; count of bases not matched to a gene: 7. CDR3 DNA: TGTGCCAGCAGTATACAGGGGGCGCGGGCCGGGGAGCTGTTTTTT. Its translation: CASSIQGARAGELFF.

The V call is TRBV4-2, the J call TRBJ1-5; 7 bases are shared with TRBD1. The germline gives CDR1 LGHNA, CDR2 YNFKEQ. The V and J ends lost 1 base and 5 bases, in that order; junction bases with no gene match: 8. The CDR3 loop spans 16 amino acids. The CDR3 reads CASSQVRGQLYQPQHF. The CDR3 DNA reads TGTGCCAGCAGCCAAGTCCGGGGACAGCTGTATCAGCCCCAGCATTTT.